These T cell receptor beta chains were read from a single sample in a study of blood T cell repertoires in COVID-19. The repertoire was sequenced with immunoSEQ multiplex PCR; TCRdb's copy has only in-frame clones and lacks some. This sample yields approximately 92,000 clones, of which approximately 80% are seen a single time; roughly 4% belongs to the top ten. Sequencing was performed on peripheral blood. These receptors were collected from a man aged 55 to 70 with acute or convalescent COVID-19. Each CDR3 is given with its conserved first and last residue. D genes are given only for firm matches. Size is stated for part of the rows, as once, few or many counts, or as a class when the clone is expanded.

d_call	cdr3_length	v_call	j_call	clone_size	cdr3_aa	cdr3_nt
.	10	TRBV12-3/TRBV12-4	TRBJ1-3	.	CASSSNTIYF	TGTGCCAGCTCCTCAAACACCATATATTTT
.	16	TRBV4-1	TRBJ2-3	.	CASSTHSRNPTDTQYF	TGCGCCAGCAGCACCCACTCCCGCAACCCCACAGATACGCAGTATTTT
.	13	TRBV11-3	TRBJ1-2	few	CASSREQIYGYTF	TGTGCCAGCAGCAGAGAACAGATCTATGGCTACACCTTC
TRBD2	15	TRBV11-3	TRBJ2-1	.	CASSSDSGGYNEQFF	TGTGCCAGCAGCTCTGATAGCGGGGGGTACAATGAGCAGTTCTTC
.	11	TRBV11-2	TRBJ2-1	.	CASSLSNEQFF	TGTGCCAGCAGCCTCAGCAATGAGCAGTTCTTC
.	14	TRBV5-1	TRBJ2-7	.	CASSLPSHSYEQYF	TGCGCCAGCAGCCTCCCGTCACACTCCTACGAGCAGTACTTC
TRBD1	17	TRBV5-4	TRBJ1-2	.	CASSLPQGAGTGHGYTF	TGTGCCAGCAGCTTACCCCAAGGAGCCGGGACAGGTCATGGCTACACCTTC
TRBD1	14	TRBV15	TRBJ1-5	.	CATSRGQGVSPQHF	TGTGCCACCAGCAGAGGACAGGGGGTTAGTCCCCAGCATTTT
TRBD1	14	TRBV5-1	TRBJ2-2	.	CASSLGQGYRELFF	TGCGCCAGCAGCTTGGGACAGGGTTACCGGGAGCTGTTTTTT
.	13	TRBV19	TRBJ1-5	few	CASSIAARQPQHF	TGTGCCAGTAGTATAGCTGCTCGGCAGCCCCAGCATTTT
.	15	TRBV5-1	TRBJ1-4	.	CASSPEEIRGEKLFF	TGCGCCAGCAGCCCCGAGGAGATTCGAGGGGAAAAACTGTTTTTT
TRBD1	14	TRBV18	TRBJ2-1	.	CASSPRSGGNEQFF	TGTGCCAGCTCACCAAGGTCAGGGGGCAATGAGCAGTTCTTC
.	14	TRBV30	TRBJ1-4	once	CAWNAGQGRKKLFF	TGTGCCTGGAATGCGGGGCAGGGAAGGAAAAAACTGTTTTTT
TRBD2	15	TRBV24-1	TRBJ2-1	.	CATSESGGASREQFF	TGTGCCACCAGTGAGTCCGGGGGGGCCTCTCGGGAGCAGTTCTTC
.	13	TRBV5-1	TRBJ2-3	once	CATSYLLTDTQYF	TGCGCCACCTCGTACCTACTCACAGATACGCAGTATTTT
TRBD1	14	TRBV6-5	TRBJ2-2	.	CASRTGHTAGELFF	TGTGCCAGCAGGACAGGGCATACGGCCGGGGAGCTGTTTTTT
TRBD1	15	TRBV6-2/TRBV6-3	TRBJ2-1	.	CASSYPRDRSNEQFF	TGTGCCAGCAGTTACCCCAGGGACAGGAGCAATGAGCAGTTCTTC
TRBD2	15	TRBV6-5	TRBJ2-2	.	CASNIGTSRGGELFF	TGTGCCAGCAATATTGGGACTAGCCGGGGCGGGGAGCTGTTTTTT
.	13	TRBV27	TRBJ1-1	.	CASSVGQNTEAFF	TGTGCCAGCAGCGTCGGACAGAACACTGAAGCTTTCTTT
.	14	TRBV19	TRBJ1-5	few	CASNPVTSNQPQHF	TGTGCCAGTAATCCGGTCACGAGCAATCAGCCCCAGCATTTT
.	13	TRBV3-1/TRBV3-2	TRBJ2-5	.	CASSQALSETQYF	TGTGCCAGCAGCCAAGCGTTGTCAGAGACCCAGTACTTC
TRBD1	14	TRBV18	TRBJ2-5	once	CASSPGQPGETQYF	TGTGCCAGCTCACCGGGACAGCCCGGAGAGACCCAGTACTTC
TRBD1	16	TRBV5-1	TRBJ1-6	.	CASSQTAGQGYSPLHF	TGCGCCAGCAGCCAAACCGCGGGACAGGGCTATTCACCCCTCCACTTT
TRBD1	12	TRBV24-1	TRBJ1-5	.	CATQQGNQPQHF	TGTGCCACCCAACAGGGGAATCAGCCCCAGCATTTT
TRBD2	15	TRBV3-1/TRBV3-2	TRBJ2-5	few	CASSQGRGGQETQYF	TGTGCCAGCAGCCAAGGGCGGGGGGGCCAAGAGACCCAGTACTTC
TRBD1	16	TRBV9	TRBJ1-3	.	CASSVVQGGSGNTIYF	TGTGCCAGCAGCGTAGTACAGGGGGGATCTGGAAACACCATATATTTT
.	16	TRBV2	TRBJ2-1	.	CASSETLAEPYNEQFF	TGTGCCAGCAGTGAGACTTTAGCGGAACCCTACAATGAGCAGTTCTTC
.	14	TRBV14	TRBJ2-7	.	CASTVLDRPYEQYF	TGTGCCAGCACCGTTCTTGACAGGCCCTACGAGCAGTACTTC
TRBD2	16	TRBV4-3	TRBJ2-1	.	CASSQGETSGNNEQFF	TGCGCCAGCAGCCAAGGGGAGACTAGCGGCAACAATGAGCAGTTCTTC
TRBD1	18	TRBV5-6	TRBJ1-2	few	CASSPGTGTGLIGYGYTF	TGTGCCAGCAGCCCTGGAACCGGGACAGGCCTTATTGGGTATGGCTACACCTTC
.	13	TRBV6-5	TRBJ1-4	.	CASSYSVSRELFF	TGTGCCAGCAGTTACTCGGTTTCCCGGGAACTGTTTTTT
.	20	TRBV27	TRBJ2-1	few	CASSPVGGFRLRSSYNEQFF	TGTGCCAGCAGCCCCGTTGGAGGCTTCAGATTAAGGAGCTCCTACAATGAGCAGTTCTTC
TRBD1	14	TRBV6-2/TRBV6-3	TRBJ1-5	once	CASSHRGGNQPQHF	TGTGCCAGCAGTCACAGGGGCGGTAATCAGCCCCAGCATTTT
TRBD1	13	TRBV2	TRBJ2-4	.	CASGGEQGGIQYF	TGTGCCAGCGGAGGGGAACAGGGGGGCATTCAGTACTTC
.	16	TRBV3-1/TRBV3-2	TRBJ1-1	.	CASSQDGAGGGTEAFF	TGTGCCAGCAGCCAAGATGGGGCAGGCGGGGGCACTGAAGCTTTCTTT
.	15	TRBV2	TRBJ2-2	.	CASSESQGNTGELFF	TGTGCCAGCAGTGAAAGCCAGGGAAACACCGGGGAGCTGTTTTTT
.	13	TRBV10-2	TRBJ2-5	.	CASSETSRETQYF	TGCGCCAGCAGTGAGACTAGCCGAGAGACCCAGTACTTC
TRBD1	15	TRBV7-3	TRBJ1-3	.	CASSLSGGFGNTIYF	TGTGCCAGCAGCTTATCAGGGGGCTTTGGAAACACCATATATTTT
TRBD1	15	TRBV5-1	TRBJ2-7	.	CASSSAGTGTYEQYF	TGCGCCAGCAGCTCTGCCGGGACAGGGACCTACGAGCAGTACTTC
.	14	TRBV7-7	TRBJ2-7	.	CASSRGLPGDEQYF	TGTGCTAGCAGCCGGGGACTGCCTGGGGACGAGCAGTACTTC
.	15	TRBV11-2	TRBJ1-2	.	CASSPAGVGGSGYTF	TGTGCCAGCAGCCCAGCGGGAGTCGGGGGCTCTGGCTACACCTTC
.	13	TRBV29-1	TRBJ1-1	.	CSVDRGQNTEAFF	TGCAGCGTTGATCGAGGGCAGAACACTGAAGCTTTCTTT
.	16	TRBV4-3	TRBJ1-1	.	CASSQGARGGNTEAFF	TGCGCCAGCAGCCAAGGAGCTAGGGGCGGGAACACTGAAGCTTTCTTT
.	15	TRBV19	TRBJ2-6	.	CASRTGSTGANVLTF	TGTGCCAGTAGGACCGGGAGCACCGGGGCCAACGTCCTGACTTTC
.	15	TRBV11-2	TRBJ2-2	.	CASSLEPHNTGELFF	TGTGCCAGCAGCTTAGAACCACATAACACCGGGGAGCTGTTTTTT
.	13	TRBV7-9	TRBJ1-1	.	CASSLGQNTEAFF	TGTGCCAGCAGCTTAGGTCAGAACACTGAAGCTTTCTTT
TRBD2	14	TRBV27	TRBJ2-1	.	CASIGLAAYNEQFF	TGTGCCAGCATCGGACTAGCGGCCTACAATGAGCAGTTCTTC
TRBD1	17	TRBV30	TRBJ1-4	.	CAGGTGVFAATNEKLFF	TGTGCCGGAGGGACAGGGGTTTTCGCCGCAACTAATGAAAAACTGTTTTTT
TRBD1	15	TRBV27	TRBJ1-1	.	CASSSPGTANTEAFF	TGTGCCAGCAGTTCCCCCGGGACAGCAAACACTGAAGCTTTCTTT
.	12	TRBV10-3	TRBJ2-3	.	CAISGPSGTQYF	TGTGCCATCAGCGGACCAAGCGGTACGCAGTATTTT
TRBD2	14	TRBV5-4	TRBJ2-5	.	CASKLAGGSRAQYF	TGTGCCAGCAAGCTAGCGGGAGGGTCCCGGGCCCAGTACTTC
.	14	TRBV2	TRBJ1-5	.	CASRGTFSNQPQHF	TGTGCCAGCAGAGGGACATTTAGCAATCAGCCCCAGCATTTT
.	13	TRBV19	TRBJ1-5	.	CASSQGIDQPQHF	TGTGCCAGTAGCCAGGGGATTGATCAGCCCCAGCATTTT
.	14	TRBV2	TRBJ2-3	.	CASSRARGGDTQYF	TGTGCCAGCAGTCGGGCCAGGGGTGGAGATACGCAGTATTTT